The next 9 T cell receptor beta chains were all read from a single sample in a study of cytomegalovirus exposure and HLA in healthy donors. The table came from immunoSEQ multiplex PCR; TCRdb's copy has only in-frame clones and leaves some out. The sample contains 260,000 or so clones, just under 90% of which appear only once. Material for sequencing was PBMCs. These receptors came from a young man in good health and CMV-seronegative.

The chain recombines TRBV6-5 with TRBJ2-3; no reliable D call. CDR1 is MNHEY and CDR2 is SVGAGI in the germline V gene. The CDR3 runs 13 residues. V lost 8 bases, J lost 5 bases, and 14 bases lay in between. This chain's CDR3 is CASGPPPGDTQYF. In DNA form, the CDR3 reads TGTGCCAGCGGTCCCCCACCCGGAGATACGCAGTATTTT.

The genes are TRBV7-9 and TRBJ2-7; 7 bases map to TRBD2. The CDR3 has 16 residues. J gave up 4 bases and V 5 bases, and 14 bases lay outside the gene matches. Germline V gene sequence: CDR1 SEHNR, CDR2 FQNEAQ (reference sequence). CDR3 sequence (DNA): TGTGCCAGCAGCCCCCCAATGGGGCTAGCGGCTTACGAGCAGTACTTC. Translation gives CASSPPMGLAAYEQYF.

The CDR3 nucleotides read TGTGCCAGCTCGGCCGGACTCGACTCCTACAATGAGCAGTTCTTC. Amino acid sequence: CASSAGLDSYNEQFF. The chain joins TRBV28 to TRBJ2-1, with D perhaps TRBD2 (5 bases). The germline CDR1 and CDR2 sequences are MDHEN and SYDVKM. Trimming removed 8 bases at V and 0 bases at J, with 14 bases between. CDR3 length: 15 amino acids.

This rearrangement joins TRBV15 to TRBJ2-2; D is possibly TRBD1 (5 bases). Trimming removed 5 bases from V and 8 bases from J, with 18 bases in between. The length of the CDR3 is 15 residues. The germline V gene has CDR1 LNHNV and CDR2 YYDKDF (reference sequence). CDR3: CATSPRQSHVGELFF. CDR3 DNA: TGTGCCACCAGCCCTCGACAGTCTCATGTAGGGGAGCTGTTTTTT.

This clone was seen once. The chain employs TRBV4-1 and TRBJ1-3; no reliable D call. Germline V gene sequence: CDR1 MGHRA, CDR2 YSYEKL. The V and J ends lost 1 base and 0 bases respectively, with 10 bases between them. The CDR3 is 16 residues long. The CDR3 DNA is TGCGCCAGCAGCCAAGTCGACACTTACTCTGGAAACACCATATATTTT. It is translated as CASSQVDTYSGNTIYF.

The chain is built from TRBV9 and TRBJ2-7; D is undetermined. V shed 4 bases and J shed 1 base, with 12 bases lying between them. The germline gives CDR1 SGDLS, CDR2 YYNGEE. The CDR3 is 14 amino acids. CDR3 amino acids: CASSSLERSYEQYF. In nucleotides, the CDR3 is TGTGCCAGCAGCTCCCTAGAGAGGTCCTACGAGCAGTACTTC.

This clone was observed a few times. An end of the junction does not agree with germline; a read error may underlie this. The chain uses TRBV19 and TRBJ2-1, with 9 nucleotides matching TRBD2. The germline V gene has CDR1 LNHDA and CDR2 SQIVND (reference sequence). The CDR3 length is 15 residues. The CDR3 DNA is TGTGCCAGTAGCTTAGCGGGAGACTCCCACAATGAGCAGTTCTTC. It specifies CASSLAGDSHNEQFF.

The table lists this clone with a few counts. V gene TRBV18 combines with J gene TRBJ1-2; no firm D call. This CDR3 contains 14 residues. The germline V and J ends were trimmed by 2 bases and 8 bases, with 15 bases remaining between them. The V gene's germline CDR1 is KGHSH and CDR2 LQKENI. The CDR3 nucleotides read TGTGCCAGCTCACCAACCGCCGGGGAGCGGGGCTACACCTTC. The encoded protein is CASSPTAGERGYTF. Filled out from reference TRBV18 and TRBJ1-2, the complete variable domain reads NAGVMQNPRHLVRRRGQEARLRCSPMKGHSHVYWYRQLPEEGLKFMVYLQKENIIDESGMPKERFSAEFPKEGPSILRIQQVVRGDSAAYFCASSPTAGERGYTFGSGTRLTVV.

The V call is TRBV27, the J call TRBJ2-2, with 10 nucleotides matching TRBD2. This CDR3 contains 16 residues. Germline trimming cut 6 bases from V and 2 bases from J; bases unmatched to any gene: 6. Per germline, CDR1 MNHEY and CDR2 SMNVEV (reference sequence). CDR3 in amino acids: CASRTRTSGNTGELFF. In DNA, the CDR3 is TGTGCCAGCAGGACCCGGACTAGCGGAAACACCGGGGAGCTGTTTTTT.